What follows is one T cell receptor (beta chain) and its context. What it binds is not known. These data are taken from a study of CD8 T cells in ankylosing spondylitis. General study findings and limits: One TCR beta motif, made up of eight or nine highly homologous variants, appeared characteristic of ankylosing spondylitis blood. Clones tied to disease were said to be significantly enriched in matched ankylosing spondylitis synovial fluid.

The V gene lost 0 bases and the J gene lost 0 bases, with 9 bases spanning the gap. There are 15 residues in the CDR3. The V gene's germline CDR1 is MNHEY and CDR2 SVGAGI. Using quantitative 5'-RACE with molecular barcodes, the authors made TCR beta libraries. TCRdb processed the 5' RACE reads anew with MiXCR; each CDR3 protein has one entry. The sample consists of some 840,000 distinct CDR3 sequences, about 11% of them appearing once. The sequencing sample was made of blood, either unsorted or a sorted T cell fraction (not recorded which). The sequence was collected from a male donor with ankylosing spondylitis. The chain has TRBV6-5 and TRBJ2-7; D is ambiguous. CDR3 protein: CASSYSRSSSYEQYF. The DNA for the CDR3 is TGTGCCAGCAGTTACTCTAGGTCTTCCTCCTACGAGCAGTACTTC.